The T cell receptor (beta chain) described here comes from a study of shared clonotypes between healthy human individuals. The germline gives CDR1 LNHDA, CDR2 SQIVND (reference sequence). V was pared by 5 bases and J by 1 base, with 7 bases of the junction left unmatched. CDR3 size: 16 residues. The material for each subset, its genomic DNA, was split evenly across several immunoSEQ plates. Produced via immunoSEQ multiplex PCR; TCRdb's table is partial and in-frame only. The repertoire consists of 850,000 to 1,100,000 clones, with approximately 80% occurring once and the leading ten covering 0.89%. As to this clone: A read error may explain this, as a much larger clone is one base away. This is likely a read error, given that the CDR3 carries no conserved phenylalanine or tryptophan at its end.

The sample taken for sequencing was memory CD4+ T cells from PBMCs. Documented subset: CD45RA-negative fraction. The sequence came from a man between 18 and 35 years old in good health. Some clones in this sample may be carry-over from other donors' samples. The gene calls are TRBV19 and TRBJ2-7; 11 bases map to TRBD1. The CDR3 here is CASSVTGTGGSYEQYS. CDR3 coding DNA: TGTGCCAGTAGTGTCACCGGGACAGGGGGTTCCTACGAGCAGTACTCC.